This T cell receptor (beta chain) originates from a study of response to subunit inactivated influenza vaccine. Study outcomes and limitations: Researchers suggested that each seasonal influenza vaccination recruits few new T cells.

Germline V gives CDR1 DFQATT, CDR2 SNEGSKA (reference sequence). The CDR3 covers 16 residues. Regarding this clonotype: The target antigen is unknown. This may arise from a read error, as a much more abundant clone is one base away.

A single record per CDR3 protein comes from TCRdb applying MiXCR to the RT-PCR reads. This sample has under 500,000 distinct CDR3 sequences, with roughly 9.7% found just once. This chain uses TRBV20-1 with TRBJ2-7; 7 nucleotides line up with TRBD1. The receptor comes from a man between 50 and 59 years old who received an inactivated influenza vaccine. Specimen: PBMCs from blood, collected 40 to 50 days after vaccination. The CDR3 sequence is CCARDITGTASYEQYF. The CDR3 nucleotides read TGCTGTGCTAGAGATATCACTGGGACAGCCTCCTACGAGCAGTACTTC.